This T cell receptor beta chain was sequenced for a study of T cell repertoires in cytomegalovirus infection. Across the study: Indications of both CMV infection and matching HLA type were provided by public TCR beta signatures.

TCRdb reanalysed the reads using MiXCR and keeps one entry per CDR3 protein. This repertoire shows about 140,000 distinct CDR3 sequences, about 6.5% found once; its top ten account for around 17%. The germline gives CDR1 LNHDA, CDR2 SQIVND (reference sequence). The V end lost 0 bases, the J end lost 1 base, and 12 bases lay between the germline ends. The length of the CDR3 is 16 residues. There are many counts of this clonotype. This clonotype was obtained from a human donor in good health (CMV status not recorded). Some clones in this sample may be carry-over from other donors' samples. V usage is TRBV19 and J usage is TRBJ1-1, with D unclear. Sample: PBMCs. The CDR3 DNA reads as TGTGCCAGTAGTATAGATCTTGGGTACCGGAACACTGAAGCTTTCTTT. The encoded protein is CASSIDLGYRNTEAFF.